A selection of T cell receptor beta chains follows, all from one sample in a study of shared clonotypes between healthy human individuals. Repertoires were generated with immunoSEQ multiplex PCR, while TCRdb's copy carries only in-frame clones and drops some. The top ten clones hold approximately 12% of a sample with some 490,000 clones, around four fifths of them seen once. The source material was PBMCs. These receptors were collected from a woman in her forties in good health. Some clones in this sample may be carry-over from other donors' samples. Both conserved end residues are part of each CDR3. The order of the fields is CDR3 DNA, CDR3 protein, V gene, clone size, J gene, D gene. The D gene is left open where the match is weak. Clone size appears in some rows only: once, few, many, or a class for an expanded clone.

DNA: TGTGCCAGCACCCCGGCGGGGCAGGACATCTATGGCTACACCTTC; CDR3: CASTPAGQDIYGYTF; V: TRBV5-4; size: .; J: TRBJ1-2; D: .
DNA: TGTGCCACCAGCAGGGGACAGGACAGCTCCTACGAGCAGTACTTC; CDR3: CATSRGQDSSYEQYF; V: TRBV15; size: .; J: TRBJ2-7; D: TRBD1
DNA: TGTGCCAGCAGCGCCAGGACTCCCCCCTACGAGCAGTACTTC; CDR3: CASSARTPPYEQYF; V: TRBV9; size: .; J: TRBJ2-7; D: .
DNA: TGTGCCAGCAGTTTAGCCACCTATGGCTACACCTTC; CDR3: CASSLATYGYTF; V: TRBV28; size: .; J: TRBJ1-2; D: .
DNA: TGTGCCAGCAGCCCCGACAGGGGGCGCGCAGATACGCAGTATTTT; CDR3: CASSPDRGRADTQYF; V: TRBV5-4; size: .; J: TRBJ2-3; D: TRBD1
DNA: TGTGCCAGCAGCTCCCCCGCAACCCCGCCTTACGAGCAGTACTTC; CDR3: CASSSPATPPYEQYF; V: TRBV28; size: .; J: TRBJ2-7; D: .
DNA: TGTGCCAGCAGCTTGATGGAGGGCCCCTACAATGAGCAGTTCTTC; CDR3: CASSLMEGPYNEQFF; V: TRBV7-3; size: .; J: TRBJ2-1; D: .
DNA: TGTGCCAGCAGCCCCCTTCAGGGGGCCTTGCGAGCGTATGGCTACACCTTC; CDR3: CASSPLQGALRAYGYTF; V: TRBV9; size: few; J: TRBJ1-2; D: TRBD1
DNA: TGTGCCAGCTCAAATGGGGGAGCTAGCACTGAAGCTTTCTTT; CDR3: CASSNGGASTEAFF; V: TRBV18; size: .; J: TRBJ1-1; D: .
DNA: TGCGCCAGCAGCTTGGGGACGGCGAACACTGAAGCTTTCTTT; CDR3: CASSLGTANTEAFF; V: TRBV5-1; size: .; J: TRBJ1-1; D: .
DNA: TGTGCCAGCAGTTATCCGGGAGGGAGGAACACTGAAGCTTTCTTT; CDR3: CASSYPGGRNTEAFF; V: TRBV6-5; size: .; J: TRBJ1-1; D: .
DNA: TGTGCCAGCAGCCCCATAGCGGGTATCTCCTACGAGCAGTACTTC; CDR3: CASSPIAGISYEQYF; V: TRBV7-7; size: .; J: TRBJ2-7; D: TRBD2